Included here is one T cell receptor (beta chain) sequence, with context. This clonotype was recorded at least ten times. Its antigen is still unknown. No much larger clonotype is one base removed from it; base qualities were not supplied. These data come from a study of T cells in Graves' hyperthyroidism and ophthalmopathy (dated by TCRdb to the late 2010s). Background for the entire study: Peripheral blood samples were taken at initial diagnosis, before any treatment was given. TCR V-J signatures able to tell the groups apart were searched for in a discovery cohort of 90 to 100 patients, of whom 43 had Graves' ophthalmopathy and some 60 had stable Graves' hyperthyroidism. Whether ophthalmopathy could be predicted prospectively was tested in an independent validation cohort made up of under 20 hyperthyroidism patients plus 17 patients who later progressed to ophthalmopathy. The roughly 91 discovery patients were randomly divided into training and test sets at a 7:3 ratio. In several Graves' hyperthyroidism patients, the study also compared T-cell repertoires from thyroid tissue with T-cell repertoires from blood. After sampling, hyperthyroidism patients received methimazole starting at 30 mg daily, and ophthalmopathy patients received high-dose intravenous methylprednisolone. According to the paper, TCR Vbeta CDR3 sequencing was carried out on approximately 140 peripheral blood samples, which came from fewer than 50 ophthalmopathy, 80 or so hyperthyroidism and approximately 17 progressor patients. Study-wide findings and limitations: A model built on a 13 V-J signature distinguished ophthalmopathy from stable hyperthyroidism, reaching around 87% sensitivity and around 81% specificity in cross-validation and 80%/75% in testing. No statistical method was used to set the sample size in advance, and investigators knew the group allocation. Most expanded thyroid clonotypes (frequency above 0.001) were also found in blood, which suggests that blood repertoires may mirror thyroid immune responses. In validation, the model predicted progression to ophthalmopathy a median of approximately 6.6 months before onset, with around 70% sensitivity and 72.22% specificity.

Amplification of TCR beta CDR3 regions was carried out from RNA transcripts. The TCR CDR3 was subjected to a first round of RT-PCR using the HTBI primer set and the Qiagen OneStep RT-PCR kit. Libraries were constructed in a second round of multiplex PCR, after which size selection and purification were carried out. Libraries were sequenced paired-end with 100 bp reads on an Illumina HiSeq2000. The authors processed their data as follows. Raw data were processed with SOAPnuke, discarding reads with adapters, uncalled bases, mean Phred below 15, or no exact constant-primer or identifier match. High-quality paired reads were merged with COPE v1.2.5, and unique nucleotide sequences were defined as clonotypes. Clonotypes were aligned to IMGT TRBV, TRBD and TRBJ reference segments using MiTCR v1.1. The analysis included only V-J combinations with a frequency above 0.0001, which together covered roughly 99% of the repertoires. A TCS score was defined as the ratio of F50 (clonal expansion) to E x V (chaos), with BLOSUM62-based TCRdist applied between CDR3 peptides within each V-J. Welch's t-statistics and random forest reduced around 550 V-J features to 13, which were used in a naive Bayes classifier (R e1071). TCRdb reran the public reads through fastp at Q25 and MiXCR, keeping productive beta chains. Every distinct CDR3 protein forms one entry, paired with its most common genes and DNA. The V and J calls come from TCRdb's annotation, not from the publication. Here the sample has some 350,000 distinct CDR3 sequences; roughly 15% occur a single time. The ten top clones hold approximately 19% of the sample.

The CDR3 runs 14 amino acids, cysteine and phenylalanine included. The kept DNA is CDR3 alone, 42 bases in frame from the first base. The germline V gene (reference sequence) provides CDR1 DFQATT and CDR2 SNEGSKA. V gives up 3 bases and J gives up 4 bases, and the segment between their germline ends measures 13 bases. In the ophthalmopathy patients, disease was moderately to severely active, with a Clinical Activity Score of 3 or more, a NOSPECS grade of 4 or more, and a duration of less than 3 months. Exclusion was applied to patients with uncontrolled infections, other autoimmune diseases, pregnancy or lactation. Diagnoses relied on clinical symptoms, serum thyroxine and TRAb, thyroid ultrasound and orbital computed tomography. Ficoll-Paque density gradient centrifugation was used to isolate PBMCs from approximately 10 ml of fresh peripheral blood. Total RNA was extracted using Trizol reagent, and RNA quality was assessed on an Agilent 2100 Bioanalyzer.

The sample consisted of blood. In this chain, TRBV20-1 is recombined with TRBJ2-1; TRBD1 is a possible D gene, resting on 5 matching bases. The receptor comes from a woman aged 55 to 70 with Graves' ophthalmopathy. CDR3 loop: CSASRGREYNEQFF. The DNA sequence is TGCAGTGCTAGTAGGGGTAGAGAATACAATGAGCAGTTCTTC.